Listed here is a single TCR beta chain. Its cognate antigen is unknown. In the PCR, 60 Vbeta and 13 Jbeta primers were used. Profiled with immunoSEQ multiplex PCR; TCRdb holds only in-frame clones, not every one. The sample yields 160,000 or so clones, approximately 77% seen once. The data belong to a study of cytomegalovirus exposure and HLA in healthy donors. Study at large: In a previous analysis, 100 million to 140 million unique TCR beta sequences were found from 150 million to 200 million T cells. Study-wide points: Analysis was carried out at a later point, and it linked a missense DCLRE1C variant to TCR beta V- and J-gene trimming.

Each of the donors was a healthy bone marrow donor. Nominal health characterized the donors when sampled, though unrecorded immune exposures were likely. Germline V gives CDR1 MNHEY, CDR2 SVGAGI. There are 14 residues in the CDR3. V gave up 0 bases and J gave up 5 bases; unmatched junction bases: 1. The sample comprised PBMCs. The gene calls are TRBV6-5 and TRBJ2-7; 10 bases are a match to TRBD1. The sequence came from a man younger than 40 in good health and CMV-seropositive. In DNA, the CDR3 is TGTGCCAGCAGTTACTCCGGGACAGGGGACGAGCAGTACTTC. It is translated as CASSYSGTGDEQYF.